This record concerns one T cell receptor (beta chain) sequence. Per the germline V gene, CDR1 is LNHDA and CDR2 is SQIVND (reference sequence). The CDR3 extends over 16 amino acids. V gave up 4 bases and J gave up 2 bases, with 15 bases separating them. This sample stems from a study of shared T cell receptors in the human thymus. TCRdb's copy holds only in-frame clones and misses some; the assay was immunoSEQ multiplex PCR. This table has hundreds of thousands of clones, over 75% appearing once. The sample also formed part of further work on human thymus T cells. That paper states: It was healthy Finnish infants having corrective surgery for congenital heart defects who were the donors. Thymus specimens were resections from corrective heart surgery. Among thymic and blood repertoires, usage of V and J genes appeared biased. Thymic TCR repertoires of unrelated people reportedly overlapped highly.

The chain employs TRBV19 and TRBJ1-5; D perhaps matches TRBD1 (5 bases). The receptor comes from a boy less than two years old with a congenital heart defect. Material for sequencing was thymocytes. CDR3 region: CASSTRTPPGNQPQHF. CDR3 sequence (DNA): TGTGCCAGTAGTACGAGGACACCGCCAGGCAATCAGCCCCAGCATTTT. The full variable domain, completed using reference TRBV19 and TRBJ1-5, is DGGITQSPKYLFRKEGQNVTLSCEQNLNHDAMYWYRQDPGQGLRLIYYSQIVNDFQKGDIAEGYSVSREKKESFPLTVTSAQKNPTAFYLCASSTRTPPGNQPQHFGDGTRLSIL.